This TCR beta chain was documented in a study of OX40 agonist ivuxolimab in advanced cancers. Study summary: All patients had ivuxolimab intravenously every 2 weeks at 0.01 to 10 mg/kg. A mean age of approximately 58 years, range about 20 to 79, was recorded, and 70% to 85% were male. People who had prior anti-PD-1, anti-PD-L1 or anti-CTLA-4 therapy could take part, and under 50% had some. Regarding the study as a whole: Determination of antigen specificity was not performed for the expanded peripheral T cells.

Sequencing used immunoSEQ multiplex PCR; TCRdb keeps in-frame clones, though not all of them. The sample yields roughly 60,000 clones, about 88% seen once. CDR3 length: 14 amino acids. Germline V lookup: CDR1 SGHRS, CDR2 YFSETQ. Notes on this clone: No antigen is known for it.

V usage is TRBV5-1 and J usage is TRBJ2-5, with D perhaps being TRBD1 or TRBD2 (7 bases each). The J call is in doubt because the DNA end fits TRBJ2-7 better. The sample was CD4+ or CD8+ T cells sorted from blood, taken in a trial of the OX40 agonist ivuxolimab. The origin of this receptor is an adult with an advanced solid tumor such as melanoma, head and neck, liver or kidney cancer. CDR3 nucleotides: TGCGCCAGCACCCCGGGGGGACAGCTCTACGAGCAGTACTTC. This gives the protein CASTPGGQLYEQYF.